This TCR beta chain was retrieved from a study of CD8+ T cells in alopecia areata. For the study at large: Patients given treatment had severity scored by the percentage of scalp area affected. Study-wide results and limits: Mice gave a clearer picture of TCR sharing than patients did, possibly for HLA-related reasons.

Stated treatment: oral pan-JAK inhibitor, 5-10 mg twice daily. With respect to this clone: Antigen: not known.

The sequencing template was cDNA reverse transcribed from extracted RNA. TCRdb's table, derived via immunoSEQ multiplex PCR, lists solely in-frame clones and lacks some. Here the sample spans approximately 140,000 clones, about 85% being singletons. Sequenced material: CD8+ T cells sorted from blood, taken at week 4, from a patient treated with tofacitinib. The receptor comes from a human donor with alopecia areata.

This CDR3 is CASSSPGVANEKLFF. CDR3 nucleotide sequence: TGTGCCAGCAGCTCCCCAGGGGTGGCTAATGAAAAACTGTTTTTT. The rearrangement links TRBV5-6 to TRBJ1-4, with D tentatively TRBD1 (6 bases). CDR1 SGHDT and CDR2 YYEEEE come from the germline V gene. The ends were cut back, 3 bases at V and 3 bases at J, with 12 bases in the middle. The CDR3 consists of 15 residues.